This T cell receptor beta chain appears in the sequencing data of a study of cytomegalovirus exposure and HLA in healthy donors. Whole-study findings and limits: Most TCR sequences were uncommon, yet certain public TCRs appeared in many donors. Sequencing probably produced one cluster of sequence variants that were highly shared. The CMV antigen specificity of a few CMV-associated chains was confirmed through in vitro analysis.

Primers: 60 Vbeta forward and 13 Jbeta reverse. Sequencing used immunoSEQ multiplex PCR; TCRdb keeps in-frame clones, though not all of them. This table holds roughly 130,000 clones, more than 60% found once. To note about this clone: Its antigen is still unknown.

V was clipped by 0 bases and J by 8 bases, with 17 bases between them. Germline V lookup: CDR1 SGHDT, CDR2 YYEEEE. The CDR3 has 15 residues. Among the donors, all were healthy bone marrow donors. Sequenced: PBMCs. The rearrangement uses TRBV5-6 and TRBJ1-2; TRBD1 might be the D (6 bases). The clonotype was recovered from a woman aged 40 to 50 in good health and CMV-seropositive. This CDR3 reads CASSLVTGVYGGYTF. Written as DNA, the CDR3 is TGTGCCAGCAGCTTGGTGACAGGAGTTTATGGGGGCTACACCTTC.